This TCR beta chain was documented in a study of T cell changes during pregnancy in multiple sclerosis. The table came from immunoSEQ multiplex PCR; TCRdb's copy has only in-frame clones and leaves some out. The sample comprises fewer than 70,000 clones, roughly 92% of which are singletons, and approximately 1.5% rests with the top ten. The specimen was peripheral blood, collected in the second trimester of pregnancy. This receptor was obtained from a female donor with multiple sclerosis, enrolled in a pregnancy study.

The CDR3 coding sequence is TGCGCCAGCAGCCAAATAACGGGACTGAACTACGAGCAGTACTTC. Amino acid sequence: CASSQITGLNYEQYF. This rearrangement joins TRBV4-3 to TRBJ2-7, with a weak D call TRBD2 (6 bases). There are 15 residues in the CDR3. Between the trimmed V and J ends, which lost 2 bases and 3 bases, there was a span of 14 bases. Germline V gene sequence: CDR1 LGHNA, CDR2 YSLEER.